This TCR beta chain comes out of a study of T cells in Graves' hyperthyroidism and ophthalmopathy. The study's findings and limits: Most clonotypes expanded in thyroid above 0.001 were likewise present in blood.

Diagnosis rested on symptoms, serum thyroxine and TRAb, thyroid ultrasound, and orbital computed tomography. Each 10 ml fresh peripheral blood draw supplied the PBMCs. From RNA transcripts, TCR beta CDR3 regions were amplified. TCR CDR3 underwent first-round RT-PCR with the HTBI primer set. MiXCR, applied by TCRdb to the multiplex PCR reads, yields one record per CDR3 protein. The profile covers 530,000 or so distinct CDR3 sequences, with roughly 15% appearing a single time and approximately 15% taken by the ten largest. Trimming shortened V by 1 base and J by 7 bases, and 8 bases separated the two germline ends. CDR1 DFQATT and CDR2 SNEGSKA come from the germline V gene (reference sequence). The length of the CDR3 is 11 residues. In its sample, this clonotype was seen many times. No antigen is known for it.

The V call is TRBV20-1, the J call TRBJ2-7; D not resolved. This TCR was recovered from a woman between 18 and 29 years old with Graves' ophthalmopathy. The sample comprised blood. CDR3 amino acids: CSARGPEEQYF. The CDR3 coding sequence is TGCAGTGCTAGAGGGCCAGAGGAGCAGTACTTC.